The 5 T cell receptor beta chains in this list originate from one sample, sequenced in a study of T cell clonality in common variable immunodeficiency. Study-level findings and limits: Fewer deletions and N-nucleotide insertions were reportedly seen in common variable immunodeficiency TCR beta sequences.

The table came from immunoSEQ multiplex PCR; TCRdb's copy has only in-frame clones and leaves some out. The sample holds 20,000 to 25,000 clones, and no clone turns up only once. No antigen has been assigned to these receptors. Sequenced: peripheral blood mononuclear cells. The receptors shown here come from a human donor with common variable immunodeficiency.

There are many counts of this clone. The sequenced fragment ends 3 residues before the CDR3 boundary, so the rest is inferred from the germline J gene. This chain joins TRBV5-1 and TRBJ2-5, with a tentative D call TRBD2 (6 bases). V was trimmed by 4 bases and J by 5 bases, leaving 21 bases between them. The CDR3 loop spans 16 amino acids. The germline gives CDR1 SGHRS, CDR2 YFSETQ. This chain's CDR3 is CASSPGTSTQGETQYF. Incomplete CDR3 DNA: TGCGCCAGCAGCCCCGGGACTTCCACGCAAGGGGAGACC.

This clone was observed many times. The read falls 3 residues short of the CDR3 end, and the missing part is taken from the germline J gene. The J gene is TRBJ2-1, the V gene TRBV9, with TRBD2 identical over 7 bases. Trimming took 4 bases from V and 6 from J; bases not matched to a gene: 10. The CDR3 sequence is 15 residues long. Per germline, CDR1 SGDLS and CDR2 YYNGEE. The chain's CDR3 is CASSRSGGGLNEQFF. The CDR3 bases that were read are TGTGCCAGCAGCCGTAGTGGCGGGGGTCTCAATGAG.

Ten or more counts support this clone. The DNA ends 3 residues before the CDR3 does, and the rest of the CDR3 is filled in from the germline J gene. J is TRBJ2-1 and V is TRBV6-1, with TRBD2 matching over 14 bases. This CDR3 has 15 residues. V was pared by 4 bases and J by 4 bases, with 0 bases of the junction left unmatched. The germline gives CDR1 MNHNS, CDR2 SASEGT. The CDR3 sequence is CASSGTSGGYNEQFF. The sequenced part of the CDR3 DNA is TGTGCCAGCAGTGGGACTAGCGGGGGGTACAATGAG.

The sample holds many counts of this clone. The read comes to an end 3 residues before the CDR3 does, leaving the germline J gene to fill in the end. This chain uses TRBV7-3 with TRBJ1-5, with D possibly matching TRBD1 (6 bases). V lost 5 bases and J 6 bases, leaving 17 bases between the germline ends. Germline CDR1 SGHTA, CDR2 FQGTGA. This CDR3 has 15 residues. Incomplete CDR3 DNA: TGTGCCAGCAGCCCGGTGGGGGGGGCGGGTCAGCCC. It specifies CASSPVGGAGQP. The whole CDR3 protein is CASSPVGGAGQPQHF.

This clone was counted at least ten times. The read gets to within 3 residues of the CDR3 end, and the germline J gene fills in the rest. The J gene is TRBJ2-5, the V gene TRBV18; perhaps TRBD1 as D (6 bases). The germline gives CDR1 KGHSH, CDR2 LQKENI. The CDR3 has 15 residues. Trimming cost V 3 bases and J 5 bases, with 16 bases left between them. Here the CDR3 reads CASSPGSRGFETQYF. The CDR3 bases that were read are TGTGCCAGCTCACCGGGGTCGAGGGGGTTTGAGACC.